These 23 T cell receptor beta chains share one sample of origin, sequenced in a study of cytomegalovirus exposure and HLA in healthy donors. This PCR relied on a set of 60 Vbeta primers and 13 Jbeta primers. Assay used: immunoSEQ multiplex PCR; TCRdb lists only in-frame clones, some missing. The sample totals over 200,000 clones. The source material was PBMCs. Receptor source: a woman in her thirties in good health and CMV-seropositive.

CDR3 in DNA: TGTGCCAGCACCCCAAGCGGGGGACCTCAGCCCCAGCATTTT. This encodes CASTPSGGPQPQHF. This sequence joins TRBV28 and TRBJ1-5; TRBD1 is a possible D gene (5 bases). Germline V gene data show CDR1 as MDHEN and CDR2 as SYDVKM. The CDR3 extends over 14 amino acids. V was trimmed by 7 bases and J by 6 bases, leaving 16 bases between them. Full variable domain (outside the CDR3, taken from reference TRBV28 and TRBJ1-5): DVKVTQSSRYLVKRTGEKVFLECVQDMDHENMFWYRQDPGLGLRLIYFSYDVKMKEKGDIPEGYSVSREKKERFSLILESASTNQTSMYLCASTPSGGPQPQHFGDGTRLSIL.

The chain has TRBV6-1 and TRBJ2-7, with D possibly TRBD2 on 5 matching bases. This CDR3 region has 11 residues. V was pared by 8 bases and J by 3 bases, with 8 bases between. In germline, CDR1 is MNHNS, CDR2 SASEGT. The CDR3 here is CASGRGYEQYF. CDR3 DNA sequence: TGTGCCAGCGGGAGAGGCTACGAGCAGTACTTC.

The chain couples TRBV28 to TRBJ1-1; D perhaps matches TRBD1 (6 bases). This CDR3 is built from 14 residues. Germline V gene data show CDR1 as MDHEN and CDR2 as SYDVKM. V gave up 2 bases and J gave up 5 bases, with 12 bases separating them. The CDR3 region has the DNA TGTGCCAGCAGTTTACTCAACAGGGAGACTGAAGCTTTCTTT. Translated: CASSLLNRETEAFF.

This chain connects TRBV19 to TRBJ1-5, with 7 positions matching TRBD1. The germline V gene encodes CDR1 LNHDA and CDR2 SQIVND (reference sequence). The ends lost 6 bases at V and 3 bases at J; junction bases unmatched: 8. This CDR3 has 15 residues. The CDR3 DNA sequence: TGTGCCAGTAGCGAATTACAGGGGATCAATCAGCCCCAGCATTTT. Protein sequence: CASSELQGINQPQHF.

This rearrangement joins TRBV5-1 to TRBJ2-6; 7 bases agree with TRBD2. The CDR3 has 16 amino acids. Germline CDR1 and CDR2: SGHRS and YFSETQ. Trimming removed 1 base from V and 3 bases from J; junction bases left unmatched: 4. This chain's CDR3 is CASSLSGGGGANVLTF. CDR3 nucleotide sequence: TGCGCCAGCAGCTTGTCGGGAGGCGGTGGGGCCAACGTCCTGACTTTC.

CDR3 amino acids: CASSWGQGRSGELFF. DNA for the CDR3: TGTGCCAGCAGTTGGGGGCAGGGCAGAAGCGGGGAGCTGTTTTTT. The chain links TRBV28 to TRBJ2-2; a possible D gene is TRBD1 (6 bases). CDR3 length: 15 amino acids. Trimming stripped 4 bases from V and 7 bases from J, with 16 bases between. Germline CDR1 MDHEN, CDR2 SYDVKM.

V usage is TRBV18 and J usage is TRBJ2-7; D might be TRBD2 (6 bases). V shed 3 bases and J shed 2 bases, with 14 bases lying between them. Germline-derived CDR1 and CDR2 are KGHSH and LQKENI. The CDR3 loop spans 15 amino acids. The CDR3 here is CASSPGGPGTYEQYF. The CDR3 DNA is TGTGCCAGCTCACCGGGGGGACCTGGGACCTACGAGCAGTACTTC.

The chain recombines TRBV5-8 with TRBJ2-3, with 10 positions matching TRBD1. The V gene's germline CDR1 is SGHTS and CDR2 YDEGEE. J gave up 2 bases and V 5 bases, and 5 bases lay outside the gene matches. This CDR3 spans 15 amino acids. The CDR3 is CASRPGTGDTDTQYF. The DNA for the CDR3 is TGTGCCAGCAGACCCGGGACAGGGGACACAGATACGCAGTATTTT.

V gene TRBV5-1 combines with J gene TRBJ1-4, with a weak D call TRBD1 (5 bases). V lost 6 bases and J 4 bases, leaving 13 bases between the germline ends. CDR3 length: 14 residues. Germline CDR1 and CDR2: SGHRS and YFSETQ. The DNA for the CDR3 is TGCGCCAGCACCATCGGAAGGGGTAATGAAAAACTGTTTTTT. It encodes CASTIGRGNEKLFF.

The chain couples TRBV6-1 to TRBJ1-1; D uncertain. Trimming removed 1 base from V and 1 base from J, with 7 bases in between. Germline CDR1 MNHNS, CDR2 SASEGT. CDR3 length: 14 residues. This chain's CDR3 is CASSEVGGNTEAFF. DNA for the CDR3: TGTGCCAGCAGTGAAGTGGGAGGGAACACTGAAGCTTTCTTT.

Regarding this clone: Other DNA sequences in the same sample also yield this CDR3. V usage is TRBV5-1 and J usage is TRBJ2-3, with unresolved D. Trimming pared 0 bases from V and 4 bases from J, leaving 3 bases between. The CDR3 is 12 residues long. Germline V CDR1 and CDR2: SGHRS, YFSETQ. The CDR3 loop reads CASSLAADTQYF. The CDR3 DNA reads TGCGCCAGCAGCTTGGCGGCAGATACGCAGTATTTT.

The V gene is TRBV11-2, the J gene TRBJ1-3, with TRBD1 as a possible D gene (5 bases). This CDR3 spans 14 amino acids. Per germline, CDR1 SGHAT and CDR2 FQNNGV. V lost 3 bases to trimming and J lost 1 base, with 7 bases between them. The CDR3 here is CASSFSGSGNTIYF. The CDR3 DNA is TGTGCCAGCAGCTTCTCAGGGTCTGGAAACACCATATATTTT.

The V call is TRBV5-1, the J call TRBJ2-3; 7 bases are a match to TRBD1. With 7 bases clipped from V and 0 bases from J, the junction kept 5 bases outside the gene matches. CDR3 size: 14 residues. Germline values: CDR1 SGHRS, CDR2 YFSETQ. CDR3 nucleotides: TGCGCCAGCGATACAGGGGCTAGCACAGATACGCAGTATTTT. Encoded protein: CASDTGASTDTQYF. Full variable domain (missing parts from reference TRBV5-1 and TRBJ2-3): KAGVTQTPRYLIKTRGQQVTLSCSPISGHRSVSWYQQTPGQGLQFLFEYFSETQRNKGNFPGRFSGRQFSNSRSEMNVSTLELGDSALYLCASDTGASTDTQYFGPGTRLTVL.

The chain combines TRBV25-1 with TRBJ2-6; no clear D. CDR3 size: 12 residues. Germline lookup yields CDR1 MGHDK and CDR2 SYGVNS. With 11 bases removed from V and 4 bases from J, the gap between germline ends came to 9 bases. Written as DNA, the CDR3 is TGTGCCTCTAATTGGGGGGCCAACGTCCTGACTTTC. Translating it yields CASNWGANVLTF. Based on the CDR3 plus reference TRBV25-1 and TRBJ2-6, the full variable domain is EADIYQTPRYLVIGTGKKITLECSQTMGHDKMYWYQQDPGMELHLIHYSYGVNSTEKGDLSSESTVSRIRTEHFPLTLESARPSHTSQYLCASNWGANVLTFGAGSRLTVL.

This rearrangement joins TRBV13 to TRBJ1-1; no firm D call. Between the trimmed V and J ends, which lost 5 bases and 1 base, there was a span of 14 bases. The CDR3 consists of 15 residues. Germline V gene sequence: CDR1 PRHDT, CDR2 FYEKMQ (reference sequence). The CDR3 nucleotides are TGTGCCAGCAGCGTGCGTCTGGGCTCGAACACTGAAGCTTTCTTT. Translated: CASSVRLGSNTEAFF.

The V and J genes are TRBV4-2 and TRBJ2-5; 7 bases match TRBD1. J lost 2 bases, V lost 0 bases, and 9 bases had no gene match. The V gene's germline CDR1 is LGHNA and CDR2 YNFKEQ. The CDR3 runs to 17 residues. CDR3 coding DNA: TGTGCCAGCAGCCAAGACCTCGGGACAGCTCTTCAAGAGACCCAGTACTTC. Its protein product is CASSQDLGTALQETQYF.

The J gene is TRBJ1-5, the V gene TRBV6-1, with D perhaps TRBD1 (6 bases). From germline, CDR1 is MNHNS and CDR2 SASEGT. The V gene lost 3 bases and the J gene lost 3 bases, with 12 bases spanning the gap. This CDR3 comprises 15 residues. The CDR3: CASSEVGQYNQPQHF. The CDR3 DNA reads TGTGCCAGCAGTGAGGTCGGACAGTACAATCAGCCCCAGCATTTT.

The rearrangement uses TRBV11-2 and TRBJ1-5, with 8 bases that match TRBD1. The CDR3 sequence is 19 residues long. V gave up 5 bases and J gave up 0 bases; unmatched junction bases: 15. Germline-derived CDR1 and CDR2 are SGHAT and FQNNGV. The CDR3 sequence: CASSDQTGADFYSNQPQHF. Written as DNA, the CDR3 is TGTGCCAGCAGCGACCAGACAGGGGCCGACTTCTATAGCAATCAGCCCCAGCATTTT.

The gene calls are TRBV5-1 and TRBJ1-2, with 8 bases lining up with TRBD1. Germline CDR1 reads SGHRS; CDR2 reads YFSETQ. V lost 6 bases and J lost 6; bases outside the gene matches: 13. The CDR3 contains 15 residues. CDR3 nucleotides: TGCGCCAGCACCAACCCGTACCAGGGGGCCCATGGCTACACCTTC. Translating gives CASTNPYQGAHGYTF.

The chain recombines TRBV15 with TRBJ2-7; the match to TRBD1 covers 8 bases. V shed 3 bases and J 3 bases; nucleotides not matched to a gene: 4. This CDR3 spans 14 amino acids. Germline lookup yields CDR1 LNHNV and CDR2 YYDKDF (reference sequence). CDR3 DNA sequence: TGTGCCACCAGCAGGGAGACAGGGGACTACGAGCAGTACTTC. This encodes CATSRETGDYEQYF.

J is TRBJ1-2 and V is TRBV5-1; 8 bases agree with TRBD1. The CDR3 runs to 13 residues. V gave up 4 bases and J gave up 6 bases; unmatched junction bases: 5. Germline V CDR1 and CDR2: SGHRS, YFSETQ. DNA for the CDR3: TGCGCCAGCAGCCCAGGACAGGGTAATGGCTACACCTTC. Translation: CASSPGQGNGYTF.

This chain links TRBV25-1 with TRBJ2-1; weak D call: TRBD1 (5 bases). This CDR3 is built from 12 residues. The germline V gene has CDR1 MGHDK and CDR2 SYGVNS. With 5 bases removed from V and 8 bases from J, the gap between germline ends came to 10 bases. The CDR3 protein is CASSSGKDEQFF. The CDR3 coding sequence is TGTGCCAGCAGTTCAGGGAAGGATGAGCAGTTCTTC.

The chain links TRBV7-9 to TRBJ2-3; 14 nucleotides line up with TRBD2. This CDR3 spans 17 amino acids. Looked up from germline, CDR1 is SEHNR and CDR2 is FQNEAQ (reference sequence). The V and J ends lost 0 bases and 5 bases, in that order; junction bases with no gene match: 4. CDR3 DNA: TGTGCCAGCAGCTTAGCAGGACTAGCGGGAGGACAAGATACGCAGTATTTT. Translated: CASSLAGLAGGQDTQYF.